A selection of T cell receptor beta chains follows, all from one sample in a study of blood T cell repertoires in COVID-19. Data came from immunoSEQ multiplex PCR; TCRdb stores just in-frame clones and leaves some out. The table lists about 390,000 clones, approximately 89% of them singletons. The sample consisted of peripheral blood. The receptor set was obtained from a woman in her sixties with COVID-19, enrolled during active disease. Both conserved end residues are part of each CDR3. The order of the fields is D gene, V gene, clone size, J gene, CDR3 length, CDR3 DNA, CDR3 protein. The D gene is left open where the match is weak. Clone size is shown for a subset of rows, as once, few, many or a class of expanded clone.

d_call: TRBD2
v_call: TRBV15
clone_size: -
j_call: TRBJ2-5
cdr3_length: 14
cdr3_nt: TGTGCCACCAGCAGAGGGGGGGGTCAAGAGACCCAGTACTTC
cdr3_aa: CATSRGGGQETQYF

d_call: -
v_call: TRBV15
clone_size: -
j_call: TRBJ1-4
cdr3_length: 16
cdr3_nt: TGTGCCACCAGCAGAGTCCCAGGGGAGACTAATGAAAAACTGTTTTTT
cdr3_aa: CATSRVPGETNEKLFF

d_call: -
v_call: TRBV29-1
clone_size: -
j_call: TRBJ2-2
cdr3_length: 14
cdr3_nt: TGCAGCGGGTCACGGGGTGGAGGCACCGGGGAGCTGTTTTTT
cdr3_aa: CSGSRGGGTGELFF

d_call: TRBD1
v_call: TRBV6-5
clone_size: -
j_call: TRBJ1-1
cdr3_length: 12
cdr3_nt: TGCGCGACAGGGGGCGAGAACACTGAAGCTTTCTTT
cdr3_aa: CATGGENTEAFF

d_call: -
v_call: TRBV12-3/TRBV12-4
clone_size: -
j_call: TRBJ2-3
cdr3_length: 13
cdr3_nt: TGTGCCAGCACTTTAGGGGCCACAGATACGCAGTATTTT
cdr3_aa: CASTLGATDTQYF

d_call: TRBD1
v_call: TRBV30
clone_size: -
j_call: TRBJ1-2
cdr3_length: 13
cdr3_nt: TGTGCCTGGAGTGTACTAGGGGGCCATGGCTACACCTTC
cdr3_aa: CAWSVLGGHGYTF

d_call: -
v_call: TRBV9
clone_size: -
j_call: TRBJ1-2
cdr3_length: 14
cdr3_nt: TGTGCCAGCACCGCGTTAGGGGGAGACTATGGCTACACCTTC
cdr3_aa: CASTALGGDYGYTF

d_call: -
v_call: TRBV15
clone_size: -
j_call: TRBJ2-7
cdr3_length: 12
cdr3_nt: TGTGCCACCAGCAGAGATTACTCCCACCGGTACTTC
cdr3_aa: CATSRDYSHRYF

d_call: -
v_call: TRBV3-1/TRBV3-2
clone_size: -
j_call: TRBJ2-7
cdr3_length: 13
cdr3_nt: TGTGCCAGCAGAAAAGGAGAGGGCTACGAGCAGTACTTC
cdr3_aa: CASRKGEGYEQYF

d_call: -
v_call: TRBV30
clone_size: -
j_call: TRBJ2-7
cdr3_length: 15
cdr3_nt: TGTGCCTGGAGTGGAGGGGTACAGGGCTACTACGAGCAGTACTTC
cdr3_aa: CAWSGGVQGYYEQYF

d_call: -
v_call: TRBV6-1
clone_size: -
j_call: TRBJ1-2
cdr3_length: 13
cdr3_nt: TGTGCCAGCAGTGAACAGGCAGGGGACGGCTACACCTTC
cdr3_aa: CASSEQAGDGYTF

d_call: TRBD1
v_call: TRBV5-1
clone_size: -
j_call: TRBJ2-3
cdr3_length: 16
cdr3_nt: TGCGCCAGCAGCTTCTCGACAGGGGCCGCTTCTAGTACGCAGTATTTT
cdr3_aa: CASSFSTGAASSTQYF

d_call: -
v_call: TRBV7-2
clone_size: once
j_call: TRBJ2-3
cdr3_length: 15
cdr3_nt: TGTGCCAGCAGCTTAGGGGCCGGGGGCACAGATACGCAGTATTTT
cdr3_aa: CASSLGAGGTDTQYF

d_call: -
v_call: TRBV28
clone_size: -
j_call: TRBJ2-7
cdr3_length: 15
cdr3_nt: TGTGCCAGCAGCCCGGGGGGACAGGCACGGGACGAGCAGTACTTC
cdr3_aa: CASSPGGQARDEQYF

d_call: -
v_call: TRBV7-5
clone_size: -
j_call: TRBJ1-1
cdr3_length: 15
cdr3_nt: TGTGCCAGAAGGAAACTAAACAGGGCGGACACTGAAGCTTTCTTT
cdr3_aa: CARRKLNRADTEAFF

d_call: TRBD1
v_call: TRBV30
clone_size: -
j_call: TRBJ1-2
cdr3_length: 14
cdr3_nt: TGTGCCTGGACCCCGGGGACAGCAAACTATGGCTACACCTTC
cdr3_aa: CAWTPGTANYGYTF

d_call: -
v_call: TRBV12-5
clone_size: -
j_call: TRBJ1-1
cdr3_length: 13
cdr3_nt: TGTGCTAGTGGGCAAGACAGTTACACTGAAGCTTTCTTT
cdr3_aa: CASGQDSYTEAFF

d_call: -
v_call: TRBV9
clone_size: once
j_call: TRBJ1-2
cdr3_length: 11
cdr3_nt: TGTGCCAGCAGCTATAACTATGGCTACACCTTC
cdr3_aa: CASSYNYGYTF

d_call: -
v_call: TRBV5-6
clone_size: -
j_call: TRBJ2-6
cdr3_length: 16
cdr3_nt: TGTGCCAGCAGCTTGCGGGGGAGCTCTGGGGCCAACGTCCTGACTTTC
cdr3_aa: CASSLRGSSGANVLTF

d_call: TRBD1
v_call: TRBV28
clone_size: few
j_call: TRBJ1-2
cdr3_length: 14
cdr3_nt: TGTGCCAGCAGGGGGACAGGGGGCGGATATGGCTACACCTTC
cdr3_aa: CASRGTGGGYGYTF

d_call: -
v_call: TRBV19
clone_size: once
j_call: TRBJ1-1
cdr3_length: 13
cdr3_nt: TGTGCCAGTAGTTCGCGACAGAACACTGAAGCTTTCTTT
cdr3_aa: CASSSRQNTEAFF

d_call: TRBD2
v_call: TRBV5-6
clone_size: -
j_call: TRBJ2-2
cdr3_length: 17
cdr3_nt: TGTGCCAGCACCCTCCGAAAGAGCGGGGGGTCCACCGGGGAGCTGTTTTTT
cdr3_aa: CASTLRKSGGSTGELFF

d_call: TRBD1
v_call: TRBV2
clone_size: few
j_call: TRBJ1-5
cdr3_length: 14
cdr3_nt: TGTGCCAGCAGTGAAAGGACAGGGGTTCAGCCCCAGCATTTT
cdr3_aa: CASSERTGVQPQHF

d_call: -
v_call: TRBV11-2
clone_size: -
j_call: TRBJ1-4
cdr3_length: 15
cdr3_nt: TGTGCCAGCAGCTCAGATTATGCAACTAATGAAAAACTGTTTTTT
cdr3_aa: CASSSDYATNEKLFF

d_call: TRBD1
v_call: TRBV9
clone_size: many
j_call: TRBJ2-1
cdr3_length: 16
cdr3_nt: TGTGCCAGCAGCGACCAACCCGGGACAGGGGCGGATGAGCAGTTCTTC
cdr3_aa: CASSDQPGTGADEQFF

d_call: -
v_call: TRBV3-1/TRBV3-2
clone_size: few
j_call: TRBJ2-2
cdr3_length: 14
cdr3_nt: TGTGCCAGCAGCCAAGGACTAGGGACCGGGGAGCTGTTTTTT
cdr3_aa: CASSQGLGTGELFF

d_call: -
v_call: TRBV3-1/TRBV3-2
clone_size: -
j_call: TRBJ2-7
cdr3_length: 17
cdr3_nt: TGTGCCAGCAGTCCAGGTTACGGACTTTTTGGAGCCTACGAGCAGTACTTC
cdr3_aa: CASSPGYGLFGAYEQYF

d_call: -
v_call: TRBV3-1/TRBV3-2
clone_size: -
j_call: TRBJ1-1
cdr3_length: 14
cdr3_nt: TGTGCCAGCAGCCTACAGGGACTGAACACTGAAGCTTTCTTT
cdr3_aa: CASSLQGLNTEAFF

d_call: TRBD2
v_call: TRBV7-2
clone_size: -
j_call: TRBJ2-3
cdr3_length: 14
cdr3_nt: TGTGCCAGCAGCTTAGAGCTAGCGGGGAATACGCAGTATTTT
cdr3_aa: CASSLELAGNTQYF

d_call: TRBD1
v_call: TRBV4-2
clone_size: -
j_call: TRBJ2-5
cdr3_length: 16
cdr3_nt: TGTGCCAGCAGCCAGATGTCGGGACAGGGAGAAGAGACCCAGTACTTC
cdr3_aa: CASSQMSGQGEETQYF

d_call: -
v_call: TRBV7-9
clone_size: -
j_call: TRBJ2-7
cdr3_length: 12
cdr3_nt: TGTGCCAGCAGCTTAGTGAGCTACGAGCAGTACTTC
cdr3_aa: CASSLVSYEQYF

d_call: TRBD2
v_call: TRBV5-4
clone_size: -
j_call: TRBJ2-5
cdr3_length: 14
cdr3_nt: TGTGCCAGCAGCTTGGACGGGGGGGCCGGGAACCAGTACTTC
cdr3_aa: CASSLDGGAGNQYF

d_call: -
v_call: TRBV5-5
clone_size: -
j_call: TRBJ1-2
cdr3_length: 15
cdr3_nt: TGTGCCAGCAGCTTGGCCGTCCCCGGTAACTATGGCTACACCTTC
cdr3_aa: CASSLAVPGNYGYTF

d_call: TRBD1
v_call: TRBV14
clone_size: -
j_call: TRBJ2-1
cdr3_length: 13
cdr3_nt: TGTGCCAGCAGCCAACTCACGGGACAGCGCCAATTCTTC
cdr3_aa: CASSQLTGQRQFF

d_call: -
v_call: TRBV5-1
clone_size: once
j_call: TRBJ2-2
cdr3_length: 14
cdr3_nt: TGCGCCAGCAGCTTGGTACTAAACACCGGGGAGCTGTTTTTT
cdr3_aa: CASSLVLNTGELFF

d_call: TRBD2
v_call: TRBV9
clone_size: -
j_call: TRBJ2-1
cdr3_length: 15
cdr3_nt: TGTGCCAGCAGCGTAGTGGTCGGGGGGGCAGATGAGCAGTTCTTC
cdr3_aa: CASSVVVGGADEQFF

d_call: -
v_call: TRBV14
clone_size: -
j_call: TRBJ1-1
cdr3_length: 14
cdr3_nt: TGTGCCAGCAGCCAAGTGGGCAGGGGCCCTGAAGCTTTCTTT
cdr3_aa: CASSQVGRGPEAFF

d_call: TRBD1
v_call: TRBV19
clone_size: -
j_call: TRBJ2-7
cdr3_length: 12
cdr3_nt: TGTGCCAGTGGGGGACAGGGGTACGAGCAGTACTTC
cdr3_aa: CASGGQGYEQYF

d_call: -
v_call: TRBV15
clone_size: -
j_call: TRBJ2-2
cdr3_length: 13
cdr3_nt: TGTGCCACCAGCAGAGTCGGTACCGGGGAGCTGTTTTTT
cdr3_aa: CATSRVGTGELFF

d_call: -
v_call: TRBV5-1
clone_size: -
j_call: TRBJ1-2
cdr3_length: 14
cdr3_nt: TGCGCCAGCAGCTTGGATCAGGGAAACTATGGCTACACCTTC
cdr3_aa: CASSLDQGNYGYTF

d_call: TRBD1
v_call: TRBV2
clone_size: -
j_call: TRBJ1-6
cdr3_length: 14
cdr3_nt: TGTGCCAGCAGGGGACAGCCAAATAATTCACCCCTCCACTTT
cdr3_aa: CASRGQPNNSPLHF

d_call: TRBD1
v_call: TRBV6-6
clone_size: -
j_call: TRBJ1-5
cdr3_length: 15
cdr3_nt: TGTGCCAGCAGTACCCGGGACAGGGTATACCAGCCCCAGCATTTT
cdr3_aa: CASSTRDRVYQPQHF

d_call: -
v_call: TRBV2
clone_size: once
j_call: TRBJ1-6
cdr3_length: 14
cdr3_nt: TGTGCCAGCAGTGTGACAGCCGGAAATTCACCCCTCCACTTT
cdr3_aa: CASSVTAGNSPLHF

d_call: -
v_call: TRBV21-1
clone_size: -
j_call: TRBJ1-2
cdr3_length: 17
cdr3_nt: TGTGCCAGCAGGAGAGGAACGGACAGGTCCCATCTCTATGGCTACACCTTC
cdr3_aa: CASRRGTDRSHLYGYTF

d_call: TRBD1
v_call: TRBV5-1
clone_size: -
j_call: TRBJ1-5
cdr3_length: 12
cdr3_nt: TGCGCCAGCAGCTTGGACTACAGGGGCCTGCATTTT
cdr3_aa: CASSLDYRGLHF

d_call: TRBD1
v_call: TRBV5-4
clone_size: -
j_call: TRBJ2-5
cdr3_length: 15
cdr3_nt: TGTGCCAGCAGCCCGGGACAGGGGAGTGTTGAGACCCAGTACTTC
cdr3_aa: CASSPGQGSVETQYF

d_call: -
v_call: TRBV30
clone_size: -
j_call: TRBJ2-2
cdr3_length: 15
cdr3_nt: TGTGCCTGGAGTGTAGGCGGAACAACAGGCGGGGAGCTGTTTTTT
cdr3_aa: CAWSVGGTTGGELFF

d_call: -
v_call: TRBV5-1
clone_size: -
j_call: TRBJ2-3
cdr3_length: 11
cdr3_nt: TGCGCCAGCGGTCAGGCAGATACGCAGTATTTT
cdr3_aa: CASGQADTQYF

d_call: -
v_call: TRBV7-2
clone_size: -
j_call: TRBJ2-7
cdr3_length: 14
cdr3_nt: TGTGCCAGCAGCTTAGCTCCGGGATCGAACGAGCAGTACTTC
cdr3_aa: CASSLAPGSNEQYF

d_call: TRBD1
v_call: TRBV10-3
clone_size: -
j_call: TRBJ1-1
cdr3_length: 15
cdr3_nt: TGTGCCATCAGTTACAGGGGCCCGACGAACACTGAAGCTTTCTTT
cdr3_aa: CAISYRGPTNTEAFF